The sample holds a few counts of the clone carrying this T cell receptor (beta chain). These data belong to a study of cytomegalovirus exposure and HLA in healthy donors. PCR amplification relied on 60 Vbeta primers (plus 13 Jbeta primers). Sequencing was performed with immunoSEQ multiplex PCR; in TCRdb, only in-frame clones are kept and a portion is missing. The sample yields fewer than 150,000 clones, roughly four fifths seen once. Germline V gene lookup returns CDR1 SGHRS and CDR2 YFSETQ. V was clipped by 4 bases and J by 1 base, with 8 bases between them. The CDR3 loop spans 14 amino acids. The source material was PBMCs. J is TRBJ2-2 and V is TRBV5-1; D perhaps matches TRBD1 (5 bases). This receptor was obtained from a woman in her 50s in good health and CMV-seropositive. This CDR3 is CASSTGQNTGELFF. CDR3 DNA: TGCGCCAGCAGCACAGGACAGAACACCGGGGAGCTGTTTTTT.